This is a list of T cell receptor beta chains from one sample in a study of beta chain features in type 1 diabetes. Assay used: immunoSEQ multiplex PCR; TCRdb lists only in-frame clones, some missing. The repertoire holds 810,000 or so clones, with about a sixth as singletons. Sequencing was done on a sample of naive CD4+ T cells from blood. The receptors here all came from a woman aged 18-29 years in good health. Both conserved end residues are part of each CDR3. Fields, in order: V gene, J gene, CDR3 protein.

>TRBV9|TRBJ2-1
CASSPFPSVGGVNEQFF
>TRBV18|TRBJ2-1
CASSQSVPPSGEQFF
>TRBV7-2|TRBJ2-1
CASSWTSAEQFF
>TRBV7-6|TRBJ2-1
CASSLNIANEQFF
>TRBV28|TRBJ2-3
CASSPQGGSGDTQYF
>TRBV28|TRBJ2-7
CAGGTAGGPKQYF
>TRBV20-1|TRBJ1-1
CSASGYTEAFF
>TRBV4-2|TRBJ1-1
CASSQARRAEAFF
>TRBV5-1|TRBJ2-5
CASKENAGLQETQYF
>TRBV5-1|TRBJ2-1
CASSPTQSLQYNEQFF
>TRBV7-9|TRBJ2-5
CASSLGLAGAQETQYF
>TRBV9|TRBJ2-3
CASSVRQGSADTQYF
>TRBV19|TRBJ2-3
CASSISRTSGRSTDTQYF
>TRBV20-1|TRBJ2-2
CSAQGDGELFF
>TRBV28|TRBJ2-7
CARSSEQYF
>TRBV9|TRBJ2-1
CASSGSHSGRNEQFF
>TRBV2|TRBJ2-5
CASTRLVLETQYF
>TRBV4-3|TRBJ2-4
CASSQYPGDFDQYF
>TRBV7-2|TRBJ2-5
CASSPLTSGGAETQYF
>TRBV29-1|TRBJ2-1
CSVSQGRSDEQFF
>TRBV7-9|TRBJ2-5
CASSPRTSLGETQYF
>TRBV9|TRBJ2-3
CASSAGTSGRTDTQYF
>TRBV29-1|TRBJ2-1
CSVEDGGGSYNEQFF
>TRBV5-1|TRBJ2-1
CASSLADRTSGRVTNEQFF
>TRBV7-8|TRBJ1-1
CASSPLATGTEAFF